Each of the 25 T cell receptor beta chains below was sequenced from the same sample in a study of blood T cells in healthy people across ages. Alongside a J-beta primer mix, a sample-barcoded 5' primer served in a second PCR lasting roughly 6 to 12 cycles. One entry per CDR3 protein results from TCRdb running MiXCR on the 5' RACE reads. The sample holds hundreds of thousands of distinct CDR3 sequences, approximately 30% seen once. Sequenced sample: blood. These receptors originate from a woman of 80 years or more in good health.

This clonotype was detected once. V usage is TRBV29-1 and J usage is TRBJ1-2; 9 nucleotides match TRBD1. CDR1 and CDR2 from the germline V gene are SQVTM and ANQGSEA. This CDR3 is built from 14 residues. J lost 6 bases, V lost 7 bases, and 12 bases had no gene match. Here the CDR3 reads CSALPGTGNHGYTF. In DNA form, the CDR3 reads TGCAGCGCCTTGCCCGGGACAGGGAACCATGGCTACACCTTC.

This clonotype has a count of ten or more. The V gene is TRBV5-1, the J gene TRBJ2-3, with a possible D match to TRBD2 (6 bases). This CDR3 comprises 15 residues. Between the trimmed V and J ends, which lost 2 bases and 2 bases, there was a span of 12 bases. CDR1 and CDR2 (germline): SGHRS, YFSETQ. CDR3 sequence (DNA): TGCGCCAGCAGCTTTGATCGGGGGATCACAGATACGCAGTATTTT. Its protein is CASSFDRGITDTQYF. The variable domain in full, with the rest retrieved from reference TRBV5-1 and TRBJ2-3, is KAGVTQTPRYLIKTRGQQVTLSCSPISGHRSVSWYQQTPGQGLQFLFEYFSETQRNKGNFPGRFSGRQFSNSRSEMNVSTLELGDSALYLCASSFDRGITDTQYFGPGTRLTVL.

This clonotype showed up many times. J is TRBJ1-2 and V is TRBV9, with TRBD1 identical over 7 bases. This CDR3 comprises 15 residues. The V gene end was trimmed by 0 bases and the J gene end by 4 bases; junction bases not matched to a gene: 6. Germline V gene lookup returns CDR1 SGDLS and CDR2 YYNGEE. The CDR3 is CASSVVPGQLYGYTF. Here the CDR3 DNA reads TGTGCCAGCAGCGTAGTTCCGGGACAGCTCTATGGCTACACCTTC.

J is TRBJ1-5 and V is TRBV5-6, with a possible D match to TRBD1 (5 bases). This CDR3 contains 16 residues. Germline lookup yields CDR1 SGHDT and CDR2 YYEEEE. V was trimmed by 3 bases and J by 2 bases, leaving 15 bases between them. The CDR3 here is CASSYGNRLGNQPQHF. CDR3 bases: TGTGCCAGCAGCTATGGGAACAGGTTGGGCAATCAGCCCCAGCATTTT.

In its sample, this clonotype was seen a few times. The gene calls are TRBV9 and TRBJ1-4; D call uncertain. Germline V lookup: CDR1 SGDLS, CDR2 YYNGEE. Trimming removed 0 bases from V and 5 bases from J, with 14 bases in between. This CDR3 spans 16 amino acids. CDR3 residues: CASSVGQTNRNEKLFF. CDR3 in DNA: TGTGCCAGCAGCGTAGGGCAGACAAACCGGAATGAAAAACTGTTTTTT.

This clonotype was picked up a small number of times. V usage is TRBV19 and J usage is TRBJ2-6; maybe TRBD2 (7 bases). The CDR3 covers 19 residues. The V gene lost 5 bases and the J gene lost 0 bases, with 20 bases spanning the gap. CDR1 and CDR2 (germline): LNHDA, SQIVND (reference sequence). This chain's CDR3 is CASSPGRRGGVSGANVLTF. DNA for the CDR3: TGTGCCAGTAGTCCCGGGAGGAGAGGGGGAGTCTCTGGGGCCAACGTCCTGACTTTC.

This clonotype was detected only once. This sequence joins TRBV10-1 and TRBJ2-2, with 11 bases matching TRBD2. CDR3 length: 16 amino acids. CDR1 and CDR2 (germline): WNHNN, SYGVQD (reference sequence). The ends lost 3 bases at V and 5 bases at J; junction bases unmatched: 5. CDR3 bases: TGCGCCAGCAGTGATTGGGCTAGCGGGAGGACCGGGGAGCTGTTTTTT. Its protein product is CASSDWASGRTGELFF.

The rearrangement links TRBV19 to TRBJ1-2; unclear D gene. The V end lost 7 bases, the J end lost 3 bases, and 12 bases lay between the germline ends. This CDR3 comprises 13 residues. Looked up from germline, CDR1 is LNHDA and CDR2 is SQIVND (reference sequence). The CDR3 DNA sequence: TGTGCCAGTACCTCGCCAGCCTACTATGGCTACACCTTC. Its translation is CASTSPAYYGYTF.

This clonotype was detected a few times. CDR3 protein: CAYTARGNTEAFF. The CDR3 DNA reads as TGTGCCTACACCGCAAGGGGGAACACTGAAGCTTTCTTT. This sequence joins TRBV5-4 and TRBJ1-1; tentatively, D is TRBD1 (5 bases). CDR3 length: 13 amino acids. Germline loops: CDR1 SGHNT, CDR2 YYREEE (reference sequence). V was trimmed by 10 bases and J by 1 base, leaving 14 bases between them.

In the case of this clonotype: Since a much larger clone is just one base distant, this may be a read error. The V and J genes are TRBV4-1 and TRBJ2-1; D is perhaps TRBD1 (5 bases). Germline V lookup: CDR1 MGHRA, CDR2 YSYEKL. This CDR3 has 15 residues. V was cut by 2 bases and J by 10 bases, with 18 bases left in between. The CDR3 protein is CASSQPGQAPYEQFF. Here the CDR3 DNA reads TGCGCCAGCAGCCAACCAGGGCAGGCCCCCTACGAGCAGTTCTTC.

The chain couples TRBV7-3 to TRBJ1-1; 8 positions match TRBD1. Trimming removed 2 bases from V and 3 bases from J; junction bases left unmatched: 8. Germline V gives CDR1 SGHTA, CDR2 FQGTGA. CDR3 length equals 16 residues. CDR3 sequence reads: CASSLFGQGVDTEAFF. CDR3 nucleotides: TGTGCCAGCAGCTTATTTGGACAGGGCGTGGACACTGAAGCTTTCTTT.

This clonotype was seen repeatedly, ten times or more. The V call is TRBV28, the J call TRBJ2-7, with D possibly TRBD1 on 5 matching bases. The ends were cut back, 8 bases at V and 4 bases at J, with 12 bases in the middle. Germline lookup yields CDR1 MDHEN and CDR2 SYDVKM. The CDR3 extends over 12 amino acids. The chain's CDR3 is CASVNQGYEQYF. The DNA of the CDR3 is TGTGCCAGCGTCAACCAGGGTTACGAGCAGTACTTC.

This clonotype was counted only a few times. A read error is possible here, since a much larger clone lies one base away. The chain links TRBV24-1 to TRBJ2-5; 13 bases map to TRBD2. This CDR3 contains 18 residues. J gave up 11 bases and V 0 bases, and 14 bases lay outside the gene matches. Germline V gives CDR1 KGHDR, CDR2 SFDVKD. The CDR3 region is CATSDLLSTSGGPNEQYF. The CDR3, as DNA: TGTGCCACCAGTGATTTGCTATCGACTAGCGGGGGGCCGAATGAGCAGTACTTC.

This clonotype turned up a few times. The V and J genes are TRBV4-3 and TRBJ1-4, with 10 bases identical to TRBD1. The CDR3 has 17 amino acids. The V segment lost 0 bases and the J segment 8 bases; nucleotides outside the gene matches: 9. Per germline, CDR1 LGHNA and CDR2 YSLEER. The CDR3 region is CASSQEVSGQGYEKLFF. DNA for the CDR3: TGCGCCAGCAGCCAAGAAGTATCGGGACAGGGGTACGAAAAACTGTTTTTT.

The gene calls are TRBV7-2 and TRBJ1-6; no clear D gene. Germline CDR1 is SGHTA and CDR2 is FQGNSA. V was trimmed by 3 bases and J by 5 bases, leaving 8 bases between them. The CDR3 is 14 amino acids. The CDR3 reads CASSLGPDNSPLHF. CDR3 DNA sequence: TGTGCCAGCAGCTTGGGCCCGGATAATTCACCCCTCCACTTT. The entire variable domain, with the rest obtained from reference TRBV7-2 and TRBJ1-6, is as follows: GAGVSQSPSNKVTEKGKDVELRCDPISGHTALYWYRQSLGQGLEFLIYFQGNSAPDKSGLPSDRFSAERTGGSVSTLTIQRTQQEDSAVYLCASSLGPDNSPLHFGNGTRLTVT.

This clonotype occurred many times. The chain joins TRBV5-6 to TRBJ1-5; D gene ambiguous. CDR3 length: 14 residues. The germline CDR1 and CDR2 sequences are SGHDT and YYEEEE. V was shortened by 4 bases and J by 0 bases, with 8 bases between the two germline ends. The CDR3 region is CASSLQVSNQPQHF. CDR3 nucleotide sequence: TGTGCCAGCAGCCTTCAGGTTAGCAATCAGCCCCAGCATTTT.

This clonotype was counted once. A much larger clone differs from this one at a single base, so this may be a read error. The V gene is TRBV9, the J gene TRBJ2-3; 9 bases fit TRBD2. Looked up from germline, CDR1 is SGDLS and CDR2 is YYNGEE. The CDR3 sequence is 19 residues long. Here the CDR3 reads CVSSVGGPARGGLTDTQYF. Here the CDR3 DNA reads TGTGTCAGCAGCGTAGGAGGGCCTGCGCGGGGGGGCCTCACAGATACGCAGTATTTT.

This clonotype occurred a few times. A much bigger clone sits one base away, suggesting this may be a read error. The chain combines TRBV9 with TRBJ2-5; D ambiguous. Germline V gene lookup returns CDR1 SGDLS and CDR2 YYNGEE. The CDR3 loop spans 13 amino acids. CDR3 nucleotides: TGTGCCAGCAGCGTAGGCACCCAAGAGGCCCAGTACTTC. Its translation: CASSVGTQEAQYF.

V usage is TRBV6-5 and J usage is TRBJ1-5; the D gene is possibly TRBD1 (6 bases). Trimming took off 8 bases at V and 2 bases at J, with 13 bases between the two ends. The germline V gene has CDR1 MNHEY and CDR2 SVGAGI. The CDR3 totals 14 residues. CDR3 protein: CASRTVRGNQPQHF. For the CDR3, the DNA is TGTGCCAGCCGGACAGTAAGGGGCAATCAGCCCCAGCATTTT.

This clonotype was detected a few times. The rearrangement joins TRBV2 to TRBJ1-2; 7 nucleotides match TRBD1. The CDR3 has 14 amino acids. CDR1 and CDR2 from the germline V gene are SNHLY and FYNNEI. The J segment lost 7 bases and the V segment lost 1 base, leaving 6 bases of the junction unmatched. The CDR3 region is CASSEGQQGFGYTF. The CDR3 nucleotides are TGTGCCAGCAGTGAAGGGCAACAGGGGTTTGGCTACACCTTC.

The table lists this clonotype with a count of one. J is TRBJ1-1 and V is TRBV9; D is ambiguous. The CDR3 contains 13 residues. Germline assignment: CDR1 SGDLS and CDR2 YYNGEE. The V end lost 0 bases, the J end lost 6 bases, and 9 bases lay between the germline ends. This chain's CDR3 is CASSVVLDAEAFF. DNA for the CDR3: TGTGCCAGCAGCGTAGTTCTGGACGCTGAAGCTTTCTTT.

In this sample, this clonotype turned up many times. This sequence joins TRBV20-1 and TRBJ2-6, with D perhaps TRBD2 (6 bases). In germline, CDR1 is DFQATT, CDR2 SNEGSKA (reference sequence). The CDR3 totals 17 residues. V shed 2 bases and J shed 0 bases, with 14 bases lying between them. The CDR3 DNA sequence: TGCAGTGCTAGAAACGGTCAGACTAGCTCTGGGGCCAACGTCCTGACTTTC. It specifies CSARNGQTSSGANVLTF.

The CDR3 is CSATTSGQETQYF. For the CDR3, the DNA is TGCAGTGCTACGACTAGCGGACAAGAGACCCAGTACTTC. The V and J genes are TRBV20-1 and TRBJ2-4; TRBD2 matches at 9 bases. The end of the DNA aligns better with TRBJ2-5, so the J call may be wrong. This CDR3 is built from 13 residues. The germline V gene has CDR1 DFQATT and CDR2 SNEGSKA (reference sequence).

This clonotype was counted many times. This chain connects TRBV7-2 to TRBJ2-5; D not certain. V was trimmed by 5 bases and J by 5 bases, leaving 9 bases between them. The length of the CDR3 is 12 residues. Germline CDR1 reads SGHTA; CDR2 reads FQGNSA. The CDR3 bases are TGTGCCAGCAGCCTAAACCGGGAGACCCAGTACTTC. It specifies CASSLNRETQYF.

This clonotype has more than one count but fewer than ten. V gene TRBV25-1 combines with J gene TRBJ1-1, with D perhaps matching TRBD1 (6 bases). Trimming left V 6 bases short and J 9 bases short, with 20 bases between. The CDR3 spans 14 residues. The germline CDR1 and CDR2 sequences are MGHDK and SYGVNS. CDR3 residues: CASSHLGTKAQAFF. The CDR3, as DNA: TGTGCCAGCAGCCACTTAGGGACAAAGGCTCAAGCTTTCTTT. The full variable domain, in which reference TRBV25-1 and TRBJ1-1 provide the parts outside the CDR3, is EADIYQTPRYLVIGTGKKITLECSQTMGHDKMYWYQQDPGMELHLIHYSYGVNSTEKGDLSSESTVSRIRTEHFPLTLESARPSHTSQYLCASSHLGTKAQAFFGQGTRLTVV.